Presented here are 18 T cell receptor beta chains from one specimen sequenced in a study of Ad26.COV2.S vaccination and SARS-CoV-2 variants. The table came from immunoSEQ multiplex PCR; TCRdb's copy has only in-frame clones and leaves some out. The sample contains some 180,000 clones, about 83% of which appear only once. Source: peripheral blood, taken after recovery from COVID-19. These receptors were taken from a human donor who had recovered from COVID-19.

This chain links TRBV10-3 with TRBJ2-7; maybe TRBD2 (6 bases). V was pared by 6 bases and J by 2 bases, with 14 bases between. The CDR3 is 14 residues long. Per the germline V gene, CDR1 is ENHRY and CDR2 is SYGVKD. DNA for the CDR3: TGTGCCATCAGACCAACGGGAGTTACCTACGAGCAGTACTTC. Translated, it gives CAIRPTGVTYEQYF.

This clone was recorded once. The chain links TRBV19 to TRBJ2-1; 14 nucleotides line up with TRBD2. V gave up 6 bases and J gave up 5 bases; unmatched junction bases: 9. The germline CDR1 and CDR2 sequences are LNHDA and SQIVND (reference sequence). CDR3 size: 17 residues. CDR3 in amino acids: CASSWTSGRPLDNEQFF. The CDR3, as DNA: TGTGCCAGTAGCTGGACTAGCGGGAGGCCGCTTGACAATGAGCAGTTCTTC.

Points on this clone: The sample contains more than one DNA sequence encoding this CDR3. The chain joins TRBV30 to TRBJ1-5; a weak D match, TRBD1 (5 bases). Germline assignment: CDR1 GTSNPN and CDR2 SVGIG (reference sequence). With 0 bases removed from V and 5 bases from J, the gap between germline ends came to 8 bases. The CDR3 runs to 13 residues. CDR3 bases: TGTGCCTGGAGTGTAAGGGGTGATCAGCCCCAGCATTTT. Translated: CAWSVRGDQPQHF.

The rearrangement links TRBV3-1 (or the pseudogene TRBV3-2) to TRBJ2-7; 7 bases fit TRBD1. V dropped 3 bases and J dropped 2; count of bases not matched to a gene: 1. This CDR3 region has 13 residues. The germline CDR1 and CDR2 sequences are LGHDT and YNNKEL (reference sequence). CDR3 DNA: TGTGCCAGCAGCCATGGGACAGCCTACGAGCAGTACTTC. Residues: CASSHGTAYEQYF.

V usage is TRBV3-1 (or the pseudogene TRBV3-2) and J usage is TRBJ2-7, with 7 bases lining up with TRBD1. This CDR3 is built from 14 residues. The germline V gene encodes CDR1 LGHDT and CDR2 YNNKEL (reference sequence). V gave up 0 bases and J gave up 4 bases; unmatched junction bases: 3. The CDR3 nucleotides are TGTGCCAGCAGCCAAGAAGCAGGGGGTTACGAGCAGTACTTC. It specifies CASSQEAGGYEQYF.

V is TRBV5-6 and J is TRBJ2-7, with a weak D call TRBD1 (5 bases). This CDR3 is built from 14 residues. The ends were cut back, 0 bases at V and 2 bases at J, with 9 bases in the middle. Looked up from germline, CDR1 is SGHDT and CDR2 is YYEEEE. CDR3 residues: CASSLGGRPYEQYF. CDR3 bases: TGTGCCAGCAGCTTGGGGGGCCGCCCCTACGAGCAGTACTTC.

The gene calls are TRBV6-1 and TRBJ1-2; TRBD1 might be the D (6 bases). Trimming left V 1 base short and J 5 bases short, with 14 bases between. Germline lookup yields CDR1 MNHNS and CDR2 SASEGT. This CDR3 region has 15 residues. The CDR3 DNA reads TGTGCCAGCAGTGAAGGGGGACACACGACATATGGCTACACCTTC. Translation: CASSEGGHTTYGYTF.

This rearrangement joins TRBV7-8 to TRBJ2-3; D remains ambiguous. V lost 1 base, J lost 6 bases, and 8 bases lay in between. Germline V lookup: CDR1 SGHVS, CDR2 FQNEAQ. The CDR3 spans 13 residues. The CDR3: CASSLGGSDTQYF. The CDR3 DNA sequence: TGTGCCAGCAGCTTAGGAGGAAGCGATACGCAGTATTTT.

This chain connects TRBV4-1 to TRBJ2-5; 9 bases line up with TRBD2. Germline V CDR1 and CDR2: MGHRA, YSYEKL. CDR3 length equals 17 residues. The V and J ends lost 0 bases and 1 base, in that order; junction bases with no gene match: 6. The CDR3 protein is CASSQDSSGGFQETQYF. The CDR3 bases are TGCGCCAGCAGCCAAGATAGTAGCGGGGGATTCCAAGAGACCCAGTACTTC.

The chain couples TRBV7-8 to TRBJ2-3, with D possibly TRBD2 on 6 matching bases. The V gene's germline CDR1 is SGHVS and CDR2 FQNEAQ. The CDR3 sequence is 18 residues long. The V end lost 3 bases, the J end lost 2 bases, and 21 bases lay between the germline ends. As DNA, the CDR3 is TGTGCCAGCAGCTTTAAGAATGCGGGGTCTTTTTACACAGATACGCAGTATTTT. This gives the protein CASSFKNAGSFYTDTQYF. The variable domain in full, completed from reference TRBV7-8 and TRBJ2-3, reads GAGVSQSPRYKVAKRGQDVALRCDPISGHVSLFWYQQALGQGPEFLTYFQNEAQLDKSGLPSDRFFAERPEGSVSTLKIQRTQQEDSAVYLCASSFKNAGSFYTDTQYFGPGTRLTVL.

This clone was counted once. The chain combines TRBV4-1 with TRBJ2-1, with 13 bases aligning to TRBD2. V lost 0 bases and J lost 7; bases outside the gene matches: 9. This CDR3 is built from 18 residues. Germline V lookup: CDR1 MGHRA, CDR2 YSYEKL. The CDR3 protein is CASSQEEGGLAGWNEQFF. The CDR3 DNA reads as TGCGCCAGCAGCCAAGAAGAGGGGGGACTAGCGGGATGGAATGAGCAGTTCTTC.

CDR3 residues: CASSIDRADTQYF. CDR3 nucleotide sequence: TGTGCCAGTAGTATAGATCGAGCAGATACGCAGTATTTT. J is TRBJ2-3 and V is TRBV19, with D unclear. Trimming pared 0 bases from V and 4 bases from J, leaving 5 bases between. Germline V gene data show CDR1 as LNHDA and CDR2 as SQIVND (reference sequence). The CDR3 spans 13 residues.

The chain employs TRBV18 and TRBJ2-2; D gene ambiguous. Germline V gene sequence: CDR1 KGHSH, CDR2 LQKENI. The CDR3 loop spans 13 amino acids. V was clipped by 4 bases and J by 2 bases, with 5 bases between them. This CDR3 reads CASSLGNTGELFF. CDR3 nucleotide sequence: TGTGCCAGCTCACTAGGCAACACCGGGGAGCTGTTTTTT.

This chain uses TRBV15 with TRBJ1-4; D remains ambiguous. This CDR3 comprises 16 residues. V lost 0 bases to trimming and J lost 0 bases, with 8 bases between them. Germline CDR1 LNHNV, CDR2 YYDKDF (reference sequence). CDR3 loop: CATSRDQPATNEKLFF. Written as DNA, the CDR3 is TGTGCCACCAGCAGAGATCAGCCAGCAACTAATGAAAAACTGTTTTTT.

V gene TRBV11-2 combines with J gene TRBJ1-2; no firm D call. The CDR3 length is 14 residues. CDR1 is SGHAT and CDR2 is FQNNGV in the germline V gene. Trimming pared 5 bases from V and 8 bases from J, leaving 18 bases between. The CDR3 bases are TGTGCCAGCAGCCTCCGGACTGCTGCGGGGGGCTACACCTTC. Encoded protein: CASSLRTAAGGYTF.

The V and J genes are TRBV29-1 and TRBJ2-5; TRBD2 agrees at 9 bases. The CDR3 sequence is 14 residues long. Germline V CDR1 and CDR2: SQVTM, ANQGSEA. The V segment lost 2 bases and the J segment 3 bases; nucleotides outside the gene matches: 4. The CDR3 protein is CSVEPVAGEETQYF. The CDR3, as DNA: TGCAGCGTTGAACCGGTAGCGGGAGAAGAGACCCAGTACTTC.

V usage is TRBV15 and J usage is TRBJ2-1, with 9 bases matching TRBD1. The CDR3 covers 15 residues. With 4 bases clipped from V and 2 bases from J, the junction kept 3 bases outside the gene matches. Germline lookup yields CDR1 LNHNV and CDR2 YYDKDF (reference sequence). In nucleotides, the CDR3 is TGTGCCACCAGCAAAGACAGGGGGACCTACAATGAGCAGTTCTTC. Residues: CATSKDRGTYNEQFF. The full variable domain, rest sourced from reference TRBV15 and TRBJ2-1, is DAMVIQNPRYQVTQFGKPVTLSCSQTLNHNVMYWYQQKSSQAPKLLFHYYDKDFNNEADTPDNFQSRRPNTSFCFLDIRSPGLGDTAMYLCATSKDRGTYNEQFFGPGTRLTVL.

This rearrangement joins TRBV7-9 to TRBJ2-5; 11 positions match TRBD2. Per the germline V gene, CDR1 is SEHNR and CDR2 is FQNEAQ (reference sequence). After removal of 3 bases from V and 4 bases from J, the junction contained 13 bases not matched to a gene. The CDR3 consists of 18 residues. The CDR3 here is CASSFSPQLLAGGETQYF. The DNA for the CDR3 is TGTGCCAGCAGCTTTAGTCCCCAATTGCTAGCGGGAGGAGAGACCCAGTACTTC.